This TCR beta chain was documented in a study of beta chain features in type 1 diabetes. Study information: Sorted cells, some 98,000,000 in number, were examined across all samples. General study results and limits: TCRB CDR3 length was moderately but significantly reduced in all four CD4+ subsets of Type 1 diabetes patients. Patients with type 1 diabetes carried fewer insertions and had more deletions at their VDJ junctions.

The authors took one heparinised blood draw, averaging about 116 mL, from each donor. Cell sorting via CD45RO/CCR7/CD25/CD127/CD95/CD27 was performed to obtain CD4+ naive, central memory, regulatory and stem cell-like memory cells. Concerning this clone: Its cognate antigen is unknown.

Every isolated RNA sample was fully reverse transcribed, so sequencing captured expressed TCRB transcripts. Libraries were prepared by immunoSEQ multiplex PCR; TCRdb keeps only in-frame clonotypes and omits some of them. In the table there are a few hundred thousand clones, around 20% of which are singletons. Germline V gene lookup returns CDR1 MDHEN and CDR2 SYDVKM. The V end was cut by 10 bases, the J end by 4 bases, with 22 bases between. The CDR3 totals 15 residues. This chain uses TRBV28 with TRBJ2-5, with a possible D match to TRBD2 (6 bases). Material: naive CD4+ T cells from blood. This sequence was found in a woman aged 40 to 50 with type 1 diabetes. CDR3 sequence reads: CAIQPPGDLRETQYF. DNA for the CDR3: TGTGCCATCCAACCTCCGGGGGACCTTCGAGAGACCCAGTACTTC.